These 16 T cell receptor beta chains originate from one sample sequenced in a study of cytomegalovirus exposure and HLA in healthy donors. The PCR made use of 60 Vbeta and 13 Jbeta primers. The method was immunoSEQ multiplex PCR; TCRdb's version includes in-frame clones alone and lacks a portion of them. The sample consists of about 120,000 clones, 80% to 85% of them appearing once. Source material: PBMCs. The receptor source for this set is a woman in her forties in good health and CMV-seronegative.

The chain carries TRBV7-3 and TRBJ1-2; tentative D call: TRBD1 (5 bases). This CDR3 comprises 15 residues. Trimming removed 0 bases from V and 2 bases from J, with 10 bases in between. Germline V lookup: CDR1 SGHTA, CDR2 FQGTGA. The CDR3 is CASSLTAGLNYGYTF. The CDR3 DNA sequence: TGTGCCAGCAGCTTAACTGCAGGGTTAAACTATGGCTACACCTTC.

The chain couples TRBV19 to TRBJ1-1, with 8 bases that match TRBD1. This CDR3 spans 12 amino acids. The germline V gene has CDR1 LNHDA and CDR2 SQIVND (reference sequence). The V segment lost 4 bases and the J segment 8 bases; nucleotides outside the gene matches: 3. The CDR3 spells CASSRRTGEAFF. In nucleotides, the CDR3 is TGTGCCAGTAGTAGACGGACAGGGGAAGCTTTCTTT.

This clone was picked up a small number of times. The chain links TRBV6-1 to TRBJ1-5; unclear D gene. Germline values: CDR1 MNHNS, CDR2 SASEGT. V lost 3 bases, J lost 1 base, and 10 bases lay in between. This CDR3 contains 15 residues. This CDR3 reads CASSEKSQSNQPQHF. Here the CDR3 DNA reads TGTGCCAGCAGTGAGAAGTCGCAGAGCAATCAGCCCCAGCATTTT.

V and J are TRBV6-6 and TRBJ1-1; possibly TRBD1 for D (6 bases). Trimming cost V 3 bases and J 3 bases, with 8 bases left between them. CDR3 length: 13 amino acids. Germline V gene lookup returns CDR1 MNHNY and CDR2 SVGAGI (reference sequence). The CDR3 DNA is TGTGCCAGCAGTTATGGGGGCTACACTGAAGCTTTCTTT. Translated: CASSYGGYTEAFF.

This clone was found a few times. The J gene is TRBJ2-1, the V gene TRBV27; possibly TRBD2 for D (5 bases). The CDR3 contains 16 residues. V lost 4 bases, J lost 5 bases, and 18 bases lay in between. The germline V gene has CDR1 MNHEY and CDR2 SMNVEV (reference sequence). The CDR3 bases are TGTGCCAGCAGTTCCCTCGGGGTGGTGGCGGACAATGAGCAGTTCTTC. Residues: CASSSLGVVADNEQFF.

CDR3 in DNA: TGTGCCAGCAGTGGGACTAGCGGCTCCTACGAGCAGTACTTC. This translates into CASSGTSGSYEQYF. The rearrangement uses TRBV6-5 and TRBJ2-7, with 11 bases identical to TRBD2. V shed 5 bases, J shed 0 bases, and the junction held 0 bases outside the gene matches. The CDR3 totals 14 residues. In germline, CDR1 is MNHEY, CDR2 SVGAGI.

The rearrangement uses TRBV19 and TRBJ1-1; D is unclear. Trimming pared 5 bases from V and 0 bases from J, leaving 13 bases between. Germline V CDR1 and CDR2: LNHDA, SQIVND (reference sequence). The CDR3 is made up of 15 amino acids. The CDR3 reads CASSVQTLMNTEAFF. In DNA form, the CDR3 reads TGTGCCAGTAGTGTACAGACCCTCATGAACACTGAAGCTTTCTTT.

The chain carries TRBV2 and TRBJ1-2; a weak D match, TRBD1 (5 bases). Germline V CDR1 and CDR2: SNHLY, FYNNEI. The CDR3 has 14 residues. The V end was cut by 7 bases, the J end by 5 bases, with 17 bases between. CDR3 in DNA: TGTGCCAGCACCTATGGGGGGACTGGTTATGGCTACACCTTC. Encoded protein: CASTYGGTGYGYTF.

The chain has TRBV19 and TRBJ2-2; TRBD2 matches 15 bases. The CDR3 sequence is 21 residues long. J was trimmed by 1 base and V by 6 bases; bases with no gene match: 15. The germline CDR1 and CDR2 sequences are LNHDA and SQIVND (reference sequence). CDR3 residues: CASSPSRTSGREGQNTGELFF. CDR3 nucleotide sequence: TGTGCCAGTAGCCCTTCACGGACTAGCGGGAGGGAGGGACAGAACACCGGGGAGCTGTTTTTT.

The V call is TRBV28, the J call TRBJ1-2; TRBD1 is a possible D gene (5 bases). The CDR3 has 12 residues. Trimming removed 5 bases at V and 8 bases at J, with 12 bases between. Germline V gene sequence: CDR1 MDHEN, CDR2 SYDVKM. The CDR3, as DNA: TGTGCCAGCAGTCGGGGGACCCCGGGCTACACCTTC. As protein: CASSRGTPGYTF.

The chain is built from TRBV5-8 and TRBJ1-2; 7 positions match TRBD1. Losses at the gene ends were 2 bases for V and 0 bases for J; bases not matched to a gene: 10. Germline assignment: CDR1 SGHTS and CDR2 YDEGEE. The CDR3 has 17 amino acids. In nucleotides, the CDR3 is TGTGCCAGCAGCTTTATCGGTAGGACAGGAGCTAACTATGGCTACACCTTC. Its protein product is CASSFIGRTGANYGYTF. Based on the CDR3 plus reference TRBV5-8 and TRBJ1-2, the full variable domain is EAGVTQSPTHLIKTRGQQATLRCSPISGHTSVYWYQQALGLGLQFLLWYDEGEERNRGNFPPRFSGRQFPNYSSELNVNALELEDSALYLCASSFIGRTGANYGYTFGSGTRLTVV.

The chain uses TRBV13 and TRBJ2-3, with TRBD1 matching over 7 bases. With V trimmed by 8 bases and J by 4 bases, 6 bases remained unmatched. The length of the CDR3 is 13 residues. CDR1 and CDR2 from the germline V gene are PRHDT and FYEKMQ (reference sequence). CDR3 DNA sequence: TGTGCCAGCGTAGGGGGCGATTCAGATACGCAGTATTTT. As protein: CASVGGDSDTQYF.

This chain uses TRBV23-1 with TRBJ1-1; D might be TRBD1 (5 bases). TRBV23-1 is identified as an open reading frame with a role that is uncertain. V was pared by 8 bases and J by 10 bases, with 14 bases between. This CDR3 is 11 amino acids long. CDR3 sequence: CASLSGSSAFF. The CDR3 DNA is TGCGCCAGCTTATCAGGGTCTTCAGCTTTCTTT.

The CDR3 protein is CASSLGEALNTEAFF. CDR3 nucleotides: TGTGCCAGCAGCTTAGGAGAAGCCTTGAACACTGAAGCTTTCTTT. The chain employs TRBV7-2 and TRBJ1-1; D call uncertain. This CDR3 is 15 amino acids long. Per the germline V gene, CDR1 is SGHTA and CDR2 is FQGNSA. V was pared by 1 base and J by 0 bases, with 9 bases between.

Only a few counts were recorded for this clone. The rearrangement links TRBV7-9 to TRBJ2-2, with 13 bases lining up with TRBD2. CDR3 length: 19 residues. Germline CDR1 SEHNR, CDR2 FQNEAQ (reference sequence). J gave up 3 bases and V 5 bases, and 12 bases lay outside the gene matches. Here the CDR3 reads CASSALAGLAGAHTGELFF. CDR3 in DNA: TGTGCCAGCAGCGCTCTAGCAGGACTAGCGGGGGCCCACACCGGGGAGCTGTTTTTT.

The genes are TRBV11-2 and TRBJ1-3; D may be TRBD1 (6 bases). V dropped 1 base and J dropped 0 bases, with 7 bases sitting between them. The germline gives CDR1 SGHAT, CDR2 FQNNGV. The CDR3 totals 15 residues. The CDR3 DNA is TGTGCCAGCAGCTTAGGGGACAACTCTGGAAACACCATATATTTT. Its protein product is CASSLGDNSGNTIYF.